These T cell receptor beta chains were read from a single sample in a study of identical twins. TCRdb analysed the 5' RACE reads with MiXCR anew, one entry per CDR3 protein. The table has 500,000 to 700,000 distinct CDR3 sequences, under 8.5% seen once. The data were also submitted as part of a second study, on yellow fever vaccine responses in identical twins.

Sequencing was done on a sample of PBMCs. The origin of the receptors is a woman in her late teens or twenties in good health. Each CDR3 is given with its conserved first and last residue. Fields, in order: J gene, clone size, D gene, V gene, CDR3 DNA, CDR3 protein. A D gene is named only where the DNA matches it firmly. The size entry is marked missing in some rows and otherwise reads once, few, many or a size class.

J gene: TRBJ2-1
clone size: many
D gene: TRBD1
V gene: TRBV12-3/TRBV12-4
CDR3 DNA: TGTGCCAGCAGCCCTGACAGGGATCCCTACAATGAGCAGTTCTTC
CDR3 protein: CASSPDRDPYNEQFF

J gene: TRBJ1-5
clone size: .
D gene: .
V gene: TRBV2
CDR3 DNA: TGTGCCAGCAGGCTTTATAGCAATCAGCCCCAGCATTTT
CDR3 protein: CASRLYSNQPQHF

J gene: TRBJ1-1
clone size: .
D gene: .
V gene: TRBV24-1
CDR3 DNA: TGTGCCACCAGTGATTCTCGGGAGCGCATGAACACTGAAGCTTTCTTT
CDR3 protein: CATSDSRERMNTEAFF

J gene: TRBJ2-2
clone size: .
D gene: .
V gene: TRBV18
CDR3 DNA: TGTGCCAGCTCGCTGCTCGGACGGGAGCTGTTTTTT
CDR3 protein: CASSLLGRELFF

J gene: TRBJ2-3
clone size: many
D gene: TRBD2
V gene: TRBV2
CDR3 DNA: TGTGCCAGCACGGGACTAGCGGGACTGGATACGCAGTATTTT
CDR3 protein: CASTGLAGLDTQYF

J gene: TRBJ2-1
clone size: .
D gene: TRBD2
V gene: TRBV7-9
CDR3 DNA: TGTGCCAGCAGCTTATCTTTCGGCGGGAGGCCCTACAATGAGCAGTTCTTC
CDR3 protein: CASSLSFGGRPYNEQFF

J gene: TRBJ2-7
clone size: many
D gene: .
V gene: TRBV4-1
CDR3 DNA: TGCGCCAGCAGCCAAGGGACATTCTACGAGCAGTACTTC
CDR3 protein: CASSQGTFYEQYF

J gene: TRBJ1-5
clone size: many
D gene: .
V gene: TRBV9
CDR3 DNA: TGTGCCAGCAGCCGTGATCAGGGACAATATAGCAATCAGCCCCAGCATTTT
CDR3 protein: CASSRDQGQYSNQPQHF

J gene: TRBJ2-5
clone size: .
D gene: .
V gene: TRBV7-7
CDR3 DNA: TGTGCCAGCAGCTCGAATGTAGCGAAAGAGACCCAGTACTTC
CDR3 protein: CASSSNVAKETQYF

J gene: TRBJ2-1
clone size: .
D gene: TRBD2
V gene: TRBV4-2
CDR3 DNA: TGTGCCAGCAGCCATAAAAAAGCGGGGAGCTCCTACAATGAGCAGTTCTTC
CDR3 protein: CASSHKKAGSSYNEQFF

J gene: TRBJ2-1
clone size: .
D gene: TRBD2
V gene: TRBV20-1
CDR3 DNA: TGCAGTGCCGCCTTACTAGCGGGGAATGAGCAGTTCTTC
CDR3 protein: CSAALLAGNEQFF

J gene: TRBJ2-1
clone size: many
D gene: TRBD1
V gene: TRBV27
CDR3 DNA: TGTGCCAGCAACCCGGGACAGGGGGCACGTGAGCAGTTCTTC
CDR3 protein: CASNPGQGAREQFF

J gene: TRBJ2-3
clone size: few
D gene: .
V gene: TRBV5-4
CDR3 DNA: TGTGCCAGCAGCTACAAACTGGGGGGTGATGCAGATACGCAGTATTTT
CDR3 protein: CASSYKLGGDADTQYF

J gene: TRBJ2-1
clone size: many
D gene: TRBD1
V gene: TRBV5-1
CDR3 DNA: TGCGCCAGCAGCGCAACCGGGACAGGGGTGAATGAGCAGTTCTTC
CDR3 protein: CASSATGTGVNEQFF

J gene: TRBJ2-7
clone size: few
D gene: TRBD1
V gene: TRBV7-8
CDR3 DNA: TGTGCCAGCAGCTACCCCGGGACAGGGGAATACGAGCAGTACTTC
CDR3 protein: CASSYPGTGEYEQYF

J gene: TRBJ2-1
clone size: .
D gene: .
V gene: TRBV20-1
CDR3 DNA: TGCAGTGCTAGAGAGTTGGCAGCGACCTCCTACAATGAGCAGTTCTTC
CDR3 protein: CSARELAATSYNEQFF

J gene: TRBJ2-1
clone size: .
D gene: .
V gene: TRBV11-2
CDR3 DNA: TGTGCCAGCAGCAATACAGGGAGCAATGAGCAGTTCTTC
CDR3 protein: CASSNTGSNEQFF

J gene: TRBJ2-2
clone size: .
D gene: .
V gene: TRBV5-5
CDR3 DNA: TGTGCCAGCAGCATGGTACTCATGAACACCGGGGAGCTGTTTTTT
CDR3 protein: CASSMVLMNTGELFF

J gene: TRBJ2-7
clone size: few
D gene: .
V gene: TRBV5-5
CDR3 DNA: TGTGCCAGCAGCGAAGGACTGGAGAATCCATCCTACGAGCAGTACTTC
CDR3 protein: CASSEGLENPSYEQYF

J gene: TRBJ2-1
clone size: many
D gene: TRBD2
V gene: TRBV5-1
CDR3 DNA: TGCGCCAGCAGCTTCTCTAGGGCGGGAGAAATCCAAAATGAGCAGTTCTTC
CDR3 protein: CASSFSRAGEIQNEQFF

J gene: TRBJ2-2
clone size: few
D gene: .
V gene: TRBV7-8
CDR3 DNA: TGTGCCAGCAGCCCGACAGGAAACCCCGGGGAGCTGTTTTTT
CDR3 protein: CASSPTGNPGELFF

J gene: TRBJ1-1
clone size: few
D gene: .
V gene: TRBV5-5
CDR3 DNA: TGTGCCAGCAGCTTGGGTGGGTACGGGGGTGAAGCTTTCTTT
CDR3 protein: CASSLGGYGGEAFF